A selection of T cell receptor beta chains follows, all from one sample in a study of blood T cell repertoires in COVID-19. Profiled with immunoSEQ multiplex PCR; TCRdb holds only in-frame clones, not every one. The profile shows 200,000 to 300,000 clones, roughly 80% of them singletons. Sequencing input: peripheral blood. These receptor sequences come from a woman aged 55-69 years with active or convalescent COVID-19. Each CDR3 is given with its conserved first and last residue. The D gene is left open where the match is weak. Expanded clones get a size class; other rows say once, few or many, or leave the size out.

size,V,D,J,CDR3,DNA
few,TRBV11-2,TRBD1,TRBJ1-4,CASSPGQGGEKLFF,TGTGCCAGCAGCCCCGGACAGGGTGGTGAAAAACTGTTTTTT
.,TRBV3-1/TRBV3-2,.,TRBJ2-5,CASSHASWGGQEETQYF,TGTGCCAGCAGCCATGCTTCATGGGGGGGGCAGGAAGAGACCCAGTACTTC
once,TRBV5-6,.,TRBJ1-2,CASQVGRRMSYGYTF,TGTGCCAGCCAAGTCGGGAGAAGGATGTCCTATGGCTACACCTTC
.,TRBV30,TRBD1,TRBJ1-2,CAWSAHRGIYTF,TGTGCCTGGAGTGCACACAGGGGAATCTACACCTTC
.,TRBV30,TRBD2,TRBJ2-2,CAWSSTEVSGYRLFF,TGTGCCTGGAGTTCAACCGAGGTTAGCGGGTATAGGCTGTTTTTT
once,TRBV30,.,TRBJ1-5,CAWSVGVGVNQPQHF,TGTGCCTGGAGTGTAGGTGTAGGGGTGAATCAGCCCCAGCATTTT
.,TRBV3-1/TRBV3-2,.,TRBJ2-7,CASSQGAWEQYF,TGTGCCAGCAGCCAGGGGGCTTGGGAGCAGTACTTC
.,TRBV6-5,.,TRBJ1-5,CASRGGAGEDQPQHF,TGTGCCAGCCGGGGAGGGGCAGGGGAGGATCAGCCCCAGCATTTT
.,TRBV7-9,.,TRBJ1-2,CASSFGTQGYGYTF,TGTGCCAGCAGCTTCGGCACTCAGGGATATGGCTACACCTTC
.,TRBV7-9,TRBD2,TRBJ2-3,CASSRGGGRDTQYF,TGTGCCAGCAGCCGGGGCGGGGGAAGAGATACGCAGTATTTT
.,TRBV7-2,.,TRBJ2-3,CASSRPSSTDTQYF,TGTGCCAGCAGCCGTCCTAGCAGCACAGATACGCAGTATTTT
few,TRBV7-2,.,TRBJ1-6,CASSPGTRGSPLHF,TGTGCCAGCAGCCCCGGGACCCGGGGGTCACCCCTCCACTTT
.,TRBV7-6,.,TRBJ1-6,CASSLGVLGGVRSPLHF,TGTGCCAGCAGCTTAGGAGTCTTGGGGGGGGTGCGTTCACCCCTCCACTTT
.,TRBV27,TRBD1,TRBJ2-2,CASSLLPGQGLNGELFF,TGTGCCAGCAGTTTATTACCAGGACAGGGCCTAAACGGGGAGCTGTTTTTT
.,TRBV12-5,.,TRBJ2-4,CASGIHPGEQNIQYF,TGTGCTAGTGGGATCCACCCGGGGGAGCAAAACATTCAGTACTTC
.,TRBV6-6,TRBD2,TRBJ2-3,CASSRLAGGRDTQYF,TGTGCCAGCAGTCGACTAGCGGGGGGGAGGGATACGCAGTATTTT
.,TRBV6-1,.,TRBJ1-3,CASSLGGSGNTIYF,TGTGCCAGCAGCCTGGGGGGGTCTGGAAACACCATATATTTT
.,TRBV2,.,TRBJ1-5,CASRLTGSDQPQHF,TGTGCCAGCAGGCTGACAGGCTCGGATCAGCCCCAGCATTTT
.,TRBV5-8,TRBD1,TRBJ2-1,CASSSGQALSYNEQFF,TGTGCCAGCAGCTCCGGACAGGCCCTGTCCTACAATGAGCAGTTCTTC
.,TRBV27,.,TRBJ1-2,CASSLNRDSYGYTF,TGTGCCAGCAGTCTCAACAGGGATAGCTATGGCTACACCTTC
.,TRBV2,.,TRBJ1-3,CASIVSSGNTIYF,TGTGCCAGCATTGTCAGCTCTGGAAACACCATATATTTT
once,TRBV30,.,TRBJ1-4,CASRESVEKLFF,TGTGCCTCCCGGGAGTCGGTAGAAAAACTGTTTTTT
many,TRBV7-2,TRBD2,TRBJ2-5,CASSSGFGGGQETQYF,TGTGCCAGCAGCTCCGGTTTCGGGGGGGGACAAGAGACCCAGTACTTC
.,TRBV2,.,TRBJ1-2,CATGPGGGYGYTF,TGTGCCACCGGCCCGGGTGGGGGGTATGGCTACACCTTC
.,TRBV5-1,TRBD1,TRBJ2-1,CASSGGQGADEQFF,TGCGCCAGCAGCGGGGGACAGGGGGCAGATGAGCAGTTCTTC
.,TRBV7-9,TRBD2,TRBJ2-5,CASSSPWIAGGEETQYF,TGTGCCAGCAGCTCCCCTTGGATAGCGGGGGGGGAAGAGACCCAGTACTTC
.,TRBV6-5,.,TRBJ1-1,CASSPGGPPKSEAFF,TGTGCCAGCAGTCCGGGGGGGCCTCCGAAAAGTGAAGCTTTCTTT